Shown below are 24 T cell receptor beta chains from a single sample sequenced in a study of monozygotic twins with inflammatory bowel disease. TCRdb re-called the 5' RACE reads and shows each CDR3 protein once, DNA omitted. This sample carries more than 85,000 distinct CDR3 sequences, with around 12% going to the ten biggest clones. Sequencing was performed on blood. These receptors were obtained from a human donor with ulcerative colitis or Crohn's disease, or a healthy co-twin of an affected twin (not recorded which).

The V gene is TRBV5-5, the J gene TRBJ2-7; the D gene TCRdb calls, TRBD2, cannot be checked with no DNA. Germline assignment: CDR1 SGHKS and CDR2 YYEKEE (reference sequence). The CDR3 has 15 residues. CDR3: CASSLRAVPTYEQYF.

The V call is TRBV6-5, the J call TRBJ2-3; TCRdb outputs TRBD1, but without DNA this stays unchecked. CDR3 length: 17 residues. The germline CDR1 and CDR2 sequences are MNHEY and SVGAGI. The CDR3 region is CASSYPKGAWGTDTQYF.

V is TRBV2 and J is TRBJ2-5. The germline V gene encodes CDR1 SNHLY and CDR2 FYNNEI. CDR3 length: 11 amino acids. The CDR3 spells CASGTGETQYF.

This rearrangement joins TRBV29-1 to TRBJ1-4. Germline V gene lookup returns CDR1 SQVTM and CDR2 ANQGSEA. CDR3 length equals 15 residues. CDR3 residues: CSVDGGSGGDEKLFF. The full variable domain, in which reference TRBV29-1 and TRBJ1-4 provide the parts outside the CDR3, is SAVISQKPSRDICQRGTSLTIQCQVDSQVTMMFWYRQQPGQSLTLIATANQGSEATYESGFVIDKFPISRPNLTFSTLTVSNMSPEDSSIYLCSVDGGSGGDEKLFFGSGTQLSVL.

The V gene is TRBV7-8, the J gene TRBJ2-3; TCRdb's D call of TRBD2 is untestable without DNA. This CDR3 region has 19 residues. Germline V gene lookup returns CDR1 SGHVS and CDR2 FQNEAQ. The CDR3 loop reads CASYSSNRGLAGRTDTQYF.

J is TRBJ2-7 and V is TRBV7-6. The CDR3 has 12 residues. Germline loops: CDR1 SGHVS, CDR2 FNYEAQ. This chain's CDR3 is CASSPDRYEQYF.

J is TRBJ2-1 and V is TRBV19; TCRdb calls TRBD1, which cannot be checked without DNA. CDR1 and CDR2 (germline): LNHDA, SQIVND (reference sequence). The CDR3 length is 15 residues. CDR3 protein: CASSSDRMSYNEQFF.

The chain employs TRBV21-1 and TRBJ1-5; the TCRdb D gene call, TRBD1, has no DNA to confirm it. TRBV21-1 is a documented pseudogene. The CDR3 has 14 amino acids. This chain's CDR3 is CARKKAPGVQPQHF.

This chain joins TRBV6-5 and TRBJ2-7; TCRdb gives TRBD1 as the D gene, but with no DNA this cannot be confirmed. CDR3 size: 17 residues. CDR1 is MNHEY, CDR2 SVGAGI, per germline. This chain's CDR3 is CASSYSAGDRVFYEQYF.

This chain links TRBV11-2 with TRBJ2-7; TCRdb's D gene call, TRBD1, goes unchecked for lack of DNA. Per germline, CDR1 SGHAT and CDR2 FQNNGV. The CDR3 is 17 residues long. The CDR3 region is CASSLLPGQGKAYEQYF.

This chain uses TRBV11-2 with TRBJ2-1. Germline loops: CDR1 SGHAT, CDR2 FQNNGV. The CDR3 is 18 amino acids. The CDR3 is CASSFFVGERRDLNEQFF.

The chain recombines TRBV18 with TRBJ2-5; TCRdb lists TRBD1, though no DNA is available to test this call. The V gene's germline CDR1 is KGHSH and CDR2 LQKENI. The CDR3 length is 13 residues. The CDR3 loop reads CASSTGYQETQYF.

This chain links TRBV7-9 with TRBJ2-1; TCRdb picks TRBD2, but there is no DNA to check that call. Germline loops: CDR1 SEHNR, CDR2 FQNEAQ (reference sequence). CDR3 length: 14 residues. Here the CDR3 reads CASTRTSANNEQFF.

The rearrangement joins TRBV6-5 to TRBJ2-7. This CDR3 region has 15 residues. CDR1 MNHEY and CDR2 SVGAGI come from the germline V gene. The CDR3 protein is CASSTLAGDNYEQYF.

The J gene is TRBJ1-1, the V gene TRBV27; TCRdb lists TRBD1, though no DNA is available to test this call. There are 15 residues in the CDR3. Germline V CDR1 and CDR2: MNHEY, SMNVEV (reference sequence). The CDR3 reads CASSPPGGGRTEAFF.

The chain recombines TRBV7-2 with TRBJ2-1. The CDR3 consists of 14 residues. Germline CDR1 is SGHTA and CDR2 is FQGNSA. The CDR3: CASSSYNSRNEQFF.

The rearrangement uses TRBV20-1 and TRBJ2-5; TCRdb names TRBD2, which stays unverified in the absence of DNA. The length of the CDR3 is 14 residues. The germline V gene has CDR1 DFQATT and CDR2 SNEGSKA (reference sequence). The CDR3 spells CSARVGGLPETQYF.

The V gene is TRBV6-5, the J gene TRBJ2-7; the D call of TRBD2 rests on TCRdb alone, since no DNA is present to check it. CDR3 length equals 15 residues. In germline, CDR1 is MNHEY, CDR2 SVGAGI. The CDR3 loop reads CASSSYRDSLYEQYF.

The chain joins TRBV9 to TRBJ2-1; TCRdb names TRBD2, which stays unverified in the absence of DNA. The CDR3 is 15 residues long. CDR1 SGDLS and CDR2 YYNGEE come from the germline V gene. The CDR3 here is CASSIDPGGRNEQFF.

The chain is built from TRBV6-4 and TRBJ1-5. The germline gives CDR1 MRHNA, CDR2 SNTAGT. The CDR3 consists of 14 residues. This CDR3 reads CASSDTQRDQPQHF.

The V call is TRBV5-6, the J call TRBJ2-7; TCRdb designates TRBD2, a call that cannot be tested without DNA. The germline gives CDR1 SGHDT, CDR2 YYEEEE. The length of the CDR3 is 15 residues. The CDR3 is CASSPRGQGFYEQYF.

J is TRBJ2-2 and V is TRBV28; the D call from TCRdb, TRBD1, cannot be confirmed without DNA. Germline loops: CDR1 MDHEN, CDR2 SYDVKM. This CDR3 is built from 14 residues. CDR3 protein: CASGQFANTGELFF.

The chain couples TRBV7-6 to TRBJ2-7. Germline V gene lookup returns CDR1 SGHVS and CDR2 FNYEAQ. There are 13 residues in the CDR3. CDR3 protein: CASSLTANSEQYF. The variable domain in full, completed from reference TRBV7-6 and TRBJ2-7, reads GAGVSQSPRYKVTKRGQDVALRCDPISGHVSLYWYRQALGQGPEFLTYFNYEAQQDKSGLPNDRFSAERPEGSISTLTIQRTEQRDSAMYRCASSLTANSEQYFGPGTRLTVT.

The gene calls are TRBV10-3 and TRBJ2-3; TCRdb selects TRBD2, and the lack of DNA leaves this call unchecked. Looked up from germline, CDR1 is ENHRY and CDR2 is SYGVKD. The CDR3 runs 17 residues. CDR3 residues: CAISVGLAGGITDTQYF.